This T cell receptor beta chain is drawn from a study of blood T cell repertoires in COVID-19. The CDR3 is made up of 15 amino acids. The V and J ends lost 0 bases and 3 bases respectively, with 13 bases between them. Germline CDR1 is SGHDT and CDR2 is YYEEEE. Per the original data handling: Scientists estimated how many nucleated cells there were by amplifying reference gene primers. Clones were sequenced by immunoSEQ multiplex PCR, and TCRdb holds only the in-frame ones, with some missing. Clone size and the V and J calls come from that table; the DNA yielded D and trimming. Found here are hundreds of thousands of clones, 75% to 90% of them singletons; the top ten hold around 0.8%. This clone occurred a few times.

The sequencing input was PBMCs or T cells enriched from blood (not recorded which). The chain is built from TRBV5-6 and TRBJ2-7; possible D gene TRBD1, 5 bases. This TCR was recovered from a man in his fifties who had been exposed to COVID-19. Written as DNA, the CDR3 is TGTGCCAGCAGCTTGGACTCCCCAGGGTTCTACGAGCAGTACGTC. Residues: CASSLDSPGFYEQYV.